This record concerns one TCR beta chain sequence. It has no known antigen specificity. The record has no base qualities; no much larger clone is one base away. The trial excluded patients who had a history of autoimmune disease or who were on systemic immunosuppression. Peripheral blood for TCR sequencing was collected from all dose cohorts at baseline, on cycle 4 day 1, and on cycle 7 day 1. The samples were taken from a phase I, first-in-human, multicenter, open-label dose-escalation trial of ivuxolimab. Adults with locally advanced or metastatic melanoma, renal cell, hepatocellular, or head and neck squamous cell carcinoma were enrolled in the trial. CD4+ and CD8+ T cells were sorted separately from peripheral blood before TCR sequencing. This specimen belongs to a study of OX40 agonist ivuxolimab in advanced cancers. Regarding the complete study: The costimulatory receptor OX40 (CD134) was targeted by ivuxolimab, a fully human IgG2 agonistic monoclonal antibody. Intravenous ivuxolimab was administered to patients every 2 weeks at six dose levels: 0.01, 0.1, 0.3, 1.5, 3 and 10 mg/kg. Of the approximately 50 patients in dose escalation, about 20 had hepatocellular carcinoma, about 15 had melanoma, 9 had renal cell carcinoma and 9 had head and neck cancer. In the dose-escalation cohort, 70% to 90% of patients were male, and the mean age was 60 years with a range of about 20 to 80. Prior anti-PD-1, anti-PD-L1 or anti-CTLA-4 therapy was permitted, and 30% to 50% of dose-escalation patients had received checkpoint inhibitors. Partial responses occurred in three dose-escalation patients, of whom one had hepatocellular carcinoma and two had cutaneous melanoma. Peripheral TCRbeta sequencing aimed to test whether ivuxolimab altered TCR sequence diversity and caused clonal T-cell expansion. The paper covers the monotherapy dose-escalation part of the phase I ivuxolimab trial, which included N = 52 patients. Summary of the overall study and its limitations: Low levels of normalized T-cell clonal expansion were also seen in some nonresponding patients. After ivuxolimab, expanded clones were on average more numerous among CD8+ T cells than among CD4+ T cells. Clonal expansion of both CD4+ and CD8+ blood T cells was observed from baseline to week 6 at doses 0.1 to 3.0 mg/kg. In the 0.1-3.0 mg/kg groups, partial responders had among the lowest normalized peripheral clonal expansion, particularly in CD8+ T cells. The antigen specificity of the peripheral T cells that underwent clonal expansion was not determined.

The CDR3 numbers 14 residues from cysteine through phenylalanine. CDR3 DNA is the only sequence kept; it has 42 bases, read in frame from the first base. V and J are truncated by 5 bases and 1 base respectively, leaving an intervening sequence of 11 bases. CDR1 SGHAT and CDR2 FQDESV were looked up in the germline V gene (reference sequence). To sequence the TCRbeta CDR3 region, genomic DNA was isolated from the sorted cells. The immunoSEQ Assay was used for sequencing of TCRbeta CDR3 regions. The immuneACCESS repertoire file appears here via TCRdb, limited to in-frame rearrangements. These files lack a portion of the clones; in checked studies, under half of the deficit traces to unresolved V genes, and the cause of the others is not known. The sample data list 61,000 or so clones, and under 90% of these were observed just once. The top ten clonotypes cover around 2% of the sample.

The rearrangement combines TRBV11-1 with TRBJ2-5, with TRBD2 perhaps the D gene, on 6 matching bases. The sequence was obtained from an adult with an advanced solid tumor such as melanoma, head and neck, liver or kidney cancer. The sample was CD4+ or CD8+ T cells sorted from blood, taken in a trial of the OX40 agonist ivuxolimab. DNA sequence: TGTGCCAGCAGCCCTGGGGGGAGCCAAGAGACCCAGTACTTC. This encodes CASSPGGSQETQYF.